This T cell receptor beta chain was captured in a study of shared clonotypes between healthy human individuals. The input for sorted-subset replicate PCRs was about 210 ng DNA, approximately 30,000 T cell genomes. Only in-frame clones appear in the TCRdb table, and some are missing; sequencing was by immunoSEQ multiplex PCR. The table has some 1 million clones, roughly 80% seen once. V lost 5 bases to trimming and J lost 6 bases; unmatched junction nucleotides: 3. This CDR3 contains 13 residues. CDR1 SNHLY and CDR2 FYNNEI come from the germline V gene. The rearrangement links TRBV2 to TRBJ2-1, with TRBD2 identical over 8 bases. What was sequenced was memory CD4+ T cells sorted from blood. Regarding subset: CD45RA-negative fraction. This receptor was obtained from a man aged 18 to 29 in good health. CDR3 nucleotides: TGTGCCAGCAGTAGCGGGAGAGGCAATGAGCAGTTCTTC. Protein product: CASSSGRGNEQFF. The full variable domain, completed using reference TRBV2 and TRBJ2-1, is EPEVTQTPSHQVTQMGQEVILRCVPISNHLYFYWYRQILGQKVEFLVSFYNNEISEKSEIFDDQFSVERPDGSNFTLKIRSTKLEDSAMYFCASSSGRGNEQFFGPGTRLTVL.